The 20 T cell receptor beta chains presented below share a single source sample, sequenced in a study of graft-versus-host responses after intestinal transplantation. No antigens are known for them. Produced via immunoSEQ multiplex PCR; TCRdb's table is partial and in-frame only. The sample shows approximately 85,000 clones, about 93% of them seen only once. This specimen consisted of unstimulated CD8+ T cells sorted from spleen or lymph node cells, obtained before transplant. Receptor source: a human donor who was the organ donor for an intestinal transplant.

V gene TRBV11-3 combines with J gene TRBJ2-3; D is undetermined. The CDR3 spans 16 residues. Germline CDR1 SGHNT, CDR2 YENEEA. The V end was cut by 2 bases, the J end by 0 bases, with 12 bases between. The chain's CDR3 is CASSLSSWSSTDTQYF. CDR3 DNA sequence: TGTGCCAGCAGCTTATCGAGCTGGTCTAGCACAGATACGCAGTATTTT.

The chain carries TRBV5-1 and TRBJ2-1; 9 bases are shared with TRBD1. In germline, CDR1 is SGHRS, CDR2 YFSETQ. Trimming took 2 bases from V and 4 from J; bases not matched to a gene: 10. The CDR3 runs 17 residues. In DNA form, the CDR3 reads TGCGCCAGCAGCTTACAACCGGGACAGGGACCTTACAATGAGCAGTTCTTC. Protein: CASSLQPGQGPYNEQFF. The entire variable domain, with the rest obtained from reference TRBV5-1 and TRBJ2-1, is as follows: KAGVTQTPRYLIKTRGQQVTLSCSPISGHRSVSWYQQTPGQGLQFLFEYFSETQRNKGNFPGRFSGRQFSNSRSEMNVSTLELGDSALYLCASSLQPGQGPYNEQFFGPGTRLTVL.

V gene TRBV9 combines with J gene TRBJ2-3; D remains ambiguous. There are 13 residues in the CDR3. V was trimmed by 1 base and J by 6 bases, leaving 9 bases between them. Germline assignment: CDR1 SGDLS and CDR2 YYNGEE. The CDR3 DNA reads as TGTGCCAGCAGCGTACTCCTCGGGGATACGCAGTATTTT. Amino acid sequence: CASSVLLGDTQYF.

The chain is built from TRBV27 and TRBJ1-5; the D gene is possibly TRBD1 (6 bases). This CDR3 has 12 residues. V lost 6 bases and J lost 7, with 10 bases in between. Germline V gene sequence: CDR1 MNHEY, CDR2 SMNVEV (reference sequence). CDR3 loop: CASSPTGQPQHF. CDR3 DNA: TGTGCCAGCAGCCCGACAGGACAGCCCCAGCATTTT.

This chain joins TRBV5-6 and TRBJ2-6, with D possibly TRBD1 on 5 matching bases. Germline V gene sequence: CDR1 SGHDT, CDR2 YYEEEE. Trimming stripped 2 bases from V and 0 bases from J, with 12 bases between. This CDR3 is built from 17 residues. The CDR3 sequence: CASSLQDYLSGANVLTF. In DNA, the CDR3 is TGTGCCAGCAGCTTACAGGATTATCTCTCTGGGGCCAACGTCCTGACTTTC.

This chain links TRBV11-2 with TRBJ2-5, with 7 bases lining up with TRBD2. The ends lost 5 bases at V and 2 bases at J; junction bases unmatched: 11. The CDR3 sequence is 16 residues long. From germline, CDR1 is SGHAT and CDR2 FQNNGV. Here the CDR3 DNA reads TGTGCCAGCAGCGCGCCCGGGACTACGTTTCAAGAGACCCAGTACTTC. This translates into CASSAPGTTFQETQYF.

The V gene is TRBV7-8, the J gene TRBJ2-7; no reliable D call. Germline CDR1 and CDR2: SGHVS and FQNEAQ. This CDR3 is 15 amino acids long. V gave up 5 bases and J gave up 3 bases, with 17 bases separating them. Here the CDR3 reads CASSGDPANYYEQYF. The CDR3 nucleotides read TGTGCCAGCAGCGGCGACCCAGCGAATTACTACGAGCAGTACTTC.

The V gene is TRBV19, the J gene TRBJ2-1; TRBD2 matches at 7 bases. The germline V gene has CDR1 LNHDA and CDR2 SQIVND (reference sequence). This CDR3 is built from 16 residues. The trim removed 7 bases at V and 4 bases at J, leaving 13 bases unmatched. The CDR3 region is CASTGGGGPRYNEQFF. The CDR3 DNA is TGTGCCAGTACCGGCGGGGGAGGGCCCAGGTACAATGAGCAGTTCTTC.

The chain couples TRBV6-5 to TRBJ2-7; 9 bases are shared with TRBD2. V was pared by 0 bases and J by 4 bases, with 1 base of the junction left unmatched. This CDR3 spans 14 amino acids. CDR1 is MNHEY, CDR2 SVGAGI, per germline. The CDR3 here is CASSYSSGSYEQYF. CDR3 bases: TGTGCCAGCAGTTACTCTAGCGGGAGTTACGAGCAGTACTTC.

This chain links TRBV13 with TRBJ2-7; 8 bases match TRBD1. Germline V lookup: CDR1 PRHDT, CDR2 FYEKMQ (reference sequence). This CDR3 has 15 residues. With V trimmed by 5 bases and J by 7 bases, 13 bases remained unmatched. DNA of the CDR3: TGTGCCAGCAGCGAACGGACAGGGAACCCATTTGAGCAGTACTTC. Translation: CASSERTGNPFEQYF. Full variable domain (outside the CDR3, taken from reference TRBV13 and TRBJ2-7): AAGVIQSPRHLIKEKRETATLKCYPIPRHDTVYWYQQGPGQDPQFLISFYEKMQSDKGSIPDRFSAQQFSDYHSELNMSSLELGDSALYFCASSERTGNPFEQYFGPGTRLTVT.

This chain uses TRBV7-2 with TRBJ1-1; possible D gene TRBD1, 6 bases. Germline V gene lookup returns CDR1 SGHTA and CDR2 FQGNSA. The germline V and J ends were trimmed by 1 base and 11 bases, with 11 bases remaining between them. The CDR3 extends over 12 amino acids. The CDR3 bases are TGTGCCAGCAGCTTAGGGAACAGGGACGCTTTCTTT. Amino acid sequence: CASSLGNRDAFF.

The chain joins TRBV19 to TRBJ1-1, with TRBD1 matching over 10 bases. Unmatched junction bases numbered 2, after V lost 8 bases and J lost 2 bases. The CDR3 extends over 13 amino acids. CDR1 and CDR2 (germline): LNHDA, SQIVND (reference sequence). The CDR3 reads CASRDRGNTEAFF. The DNA for the CDR3 is TGTGCCAGTCGGGACAGGGGTAACACTGAAGCTTTCTTT.

The chain carries TRBV27 and TRBJ1-5; D is unresolved. Germline values: CDR1 MNHEY, CDR2 SMNVEV (reference sequence). The CDR3 sequence is 14 residues long. V lost 2 bases and J lost 4, with 9 bases in between. This CDR3 reads CASSLGGQNQPQHF. CDR3 nucleotide sequence: TGTGCCAGCAGTTTAGGCGGGCAAAATCAGCCCCAGCATTTT.

V is TRBV4-1 and J is TRBJ2-7, with 7 bases identical to TRBD2. Losses at the gene ends were 4 bases for V and 4 bases for J; bases not matched to a gene: 7. This CDR3 comprises 14 residues. Germline V lookup: CDR1 MGHRA, CDR2 YSYEKL. The CDR3 spells CASSPTAGAYEQYF. The DNA for the CDR3 is TGCGCCAGCAGCCCAACTGCGGGAGCGTACGAGCAGTACTTC.

The chain employs TRBV5-6 and TRBJ2-7; D ambiguous. CDR1 and CDR2 from the germline V gene are SGHDT and YYEEEE. This CDR3 spans 12 amino acids. Trimming pared 4 bases from V and 0 bases from J, leaving 5 bases between. The CDR3 here is CASSPGSYEQYF. The CDR3, as DNA: TGTGCCAGCAGCCCGGGCTCCTACGAGCAGTACTTC.

The chain uses TRBV5-5 and TRBJ2-3, with 7 bases identical to TRBD2. Germline trimming cut 0 bases from V and 7 bases from J; bases unmatched to any gene: 8. The CDR3 extends over 15 amino acids. The V gene's germline CDR1 is SGHKS and CDR2 YYEKEE (reference sequence). The CDR3 coding sequence is TGTGCCAGCAGCTTGGTGGGACGGGGGGAGAATACGCAGTATTTT. Translation gives CASSLVGRGENTQYF. The full variable domain, its missing parts supplied by reference TRBV5-5 and TRBJ2-3, is DAGVTQSPTHLIKTRGQQVTLRCSPISGHKSVSWYQQVLGQGPQFIFQYYEKEERGRGNFPDRFSARQFPNYSSELNVNALLLGDSALYLCASSLVGRGENTQYFGPGTRLTVL.

The gene calls are TRBV30 and TRBJ2-7, with a possible D match to TRBD1 (6 bases). Germline V gene sequence: CDR1 GTSNPN, CDR2 SVGIG (reference sequence). The V end was cut by 3 bases, the J end by 2 bases, with 8 bases between. CDR3 length: 12 amino acids. CDR3 region: CAWSPGAYEQYF. DNA of the CDR3: TGTGCCTGGAGCCCAGGGGCCTACGAGCAGTACTTC.

The rearrangement uses TRBV19 and TRBJ1-2; D possibly corresponds to TRBD1 (6 bases). The CDR3 covers 14 residues. With 1 base removed from V and 6 bases from J, the gap between germline ends came to 12 bases. Germline assignment: CDR1 LNHDA and CDR2 SQIVND (reference sequence). The CDR3 is CASSIAWTDHGYTF. The CDR3 bases are TGTGCCAGTAGTATAGCGTGGACAGACCATGGCTACACCTTC.

The chain employs TRBV2 and TRBJ1-5; D possibly corresponds to TRBD1 (6 bases). V lost 6 bases and J lost 4, with 13 bases in between. The CDR3 has 14 amino acids. CDR1 SNHLY and CDR2 FYNNEI come from the germline V gene. CDR3 bases: TGTGCCAGCAGAGCTCAGGGGTTTAATCAGCCCCAGCATTTT. Protein: CASRAQGFNQPQHF. Combining the CDR3 with reference TRBV2 and TRBJ1-5 gives the whole variable domain EPEVTQTPSHQVTQMGQEVILRCVPISNHLYFYWYRQILGQKVEFLVSFYNNEISEKSEIFDDQFSVERPDGSNFTLKIRSTKLEDSAMYFCASRAQGFNQPQHFGDGTRLSIL.

The rearrangement links TRBV7-3 to TRBJ1-1, with D maybe TRBD1 (6 bases). This CDR3 is built from 12 residues. From germline, CDR1 is SGHTA and CDR2 FQGTGA. Trimming shortened V by 4 bases and J by 8 bases, and 11 bases separated the two germline ends. CDR3 sequence reads: CASSSQGEEAFF. The DNA for the CDR3 is TGTGCCAGCAGCTCACAGGGAGAGGAAGCTTTCTTT.